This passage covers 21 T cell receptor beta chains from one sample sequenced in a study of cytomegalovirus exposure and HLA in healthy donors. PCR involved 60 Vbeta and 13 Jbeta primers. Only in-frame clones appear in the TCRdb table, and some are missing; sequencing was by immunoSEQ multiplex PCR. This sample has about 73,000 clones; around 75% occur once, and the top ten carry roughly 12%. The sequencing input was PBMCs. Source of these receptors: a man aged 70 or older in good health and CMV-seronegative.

The CDR3 spells CASRWRERTEAFF. The CDR3 coding sequence is TGTGCCAGCAGGTGGCGGGAGCGGACTGAAGCTTTCTTT. This chain links TRBV6-5 with TRBJ1-1; D is unclear. There are 13 residues in the CDR3. V gave up 6 bases and J gave up 5 bases, with 13 bases separating them. The V gene's germline CDR1 is MNHEY and CDR2 SVGAGI.

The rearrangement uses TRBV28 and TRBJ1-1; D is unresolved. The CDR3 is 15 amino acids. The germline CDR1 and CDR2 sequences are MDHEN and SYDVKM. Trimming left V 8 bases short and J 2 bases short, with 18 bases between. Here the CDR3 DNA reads TGTGCCAGCTCTAAACTAGGGCGATTAAACACTGAAGCTTTCTTT. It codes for CASSKLGRLNTEAFF. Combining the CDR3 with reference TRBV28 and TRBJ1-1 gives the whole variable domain DVKVTQSSRYLVKRTGEKVFLECVQDMDHENMFWYRQDPGLGLRLIYFSYDVKMKEKGDIPEGYSVSREKKERFSLILESASTNQTSMYLCASSKLGRLNTEAFFGQGTRLTVV.

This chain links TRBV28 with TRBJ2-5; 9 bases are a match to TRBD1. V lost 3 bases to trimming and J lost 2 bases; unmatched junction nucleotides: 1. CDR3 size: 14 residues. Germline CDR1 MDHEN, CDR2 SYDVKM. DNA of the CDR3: TGTGCCAGCAGTTTCGACAGGGGGCAAGAGACCCAGTACTTC. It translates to CASSFDRGQETQYF. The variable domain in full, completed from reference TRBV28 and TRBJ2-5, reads DVKVTQSSRYLVKRTGEKVFLECVQDMDHENMFWYRQDPGLGLRLIYFSYDVKMKEKGDIPEGYSVSREKKERFSLILESASTNQTSMYLCASSFDRGQETQYFGPGTRLLVL.

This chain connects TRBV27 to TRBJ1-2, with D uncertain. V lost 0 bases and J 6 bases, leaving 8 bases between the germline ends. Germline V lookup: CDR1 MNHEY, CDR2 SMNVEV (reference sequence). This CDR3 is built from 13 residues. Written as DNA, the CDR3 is TGTGCCAGCAGTTTATCGAGGGTAAATGGCTACACCTTC. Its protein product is CASSLSRVNGYTF.

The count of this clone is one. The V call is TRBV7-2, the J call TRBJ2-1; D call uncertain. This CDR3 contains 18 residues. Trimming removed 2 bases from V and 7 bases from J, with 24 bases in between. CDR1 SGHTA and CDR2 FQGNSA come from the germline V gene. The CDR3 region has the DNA TGTGCCAGCAGCTTAACAGCCGTACAAGGTGGTGGTTTAAATGAGCAGTTCTTC. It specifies CASSLTAVQGGGLNEQFF.

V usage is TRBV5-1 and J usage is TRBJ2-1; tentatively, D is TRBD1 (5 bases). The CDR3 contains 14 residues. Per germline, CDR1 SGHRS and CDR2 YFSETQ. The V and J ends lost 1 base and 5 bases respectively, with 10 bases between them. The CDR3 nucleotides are TGCGCCAGCAGCTTGACAGGCAGGGACAATGAGCAGTTCTTC. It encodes CASSLTGRDNEQFF.

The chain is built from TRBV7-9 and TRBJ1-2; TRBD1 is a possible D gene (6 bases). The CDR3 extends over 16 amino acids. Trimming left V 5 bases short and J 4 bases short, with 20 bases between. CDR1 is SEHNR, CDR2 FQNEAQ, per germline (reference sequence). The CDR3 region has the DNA TGTGCCAGCAGCGATCTGGTTGGGGGCTCCGGCTATGGCTACACCTTC. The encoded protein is CASSDLVGGSGYGYTF.

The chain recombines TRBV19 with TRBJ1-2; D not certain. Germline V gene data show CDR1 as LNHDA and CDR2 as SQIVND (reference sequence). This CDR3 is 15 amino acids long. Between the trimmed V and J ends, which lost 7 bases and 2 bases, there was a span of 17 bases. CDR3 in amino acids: CASNSITNLNYGYTF. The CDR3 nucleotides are TGTGCCAGTAACAGTATAACAAATCTCAACTATGGCTACACCTTC.

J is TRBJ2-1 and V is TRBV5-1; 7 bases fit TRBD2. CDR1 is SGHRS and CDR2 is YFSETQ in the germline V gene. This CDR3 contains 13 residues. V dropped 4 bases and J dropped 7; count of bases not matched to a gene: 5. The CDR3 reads CASSGTNSNEQFF. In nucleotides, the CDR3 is TGCGCCAGCAGCGGGACTAATTCAAATGAGCAGTTCTTC.

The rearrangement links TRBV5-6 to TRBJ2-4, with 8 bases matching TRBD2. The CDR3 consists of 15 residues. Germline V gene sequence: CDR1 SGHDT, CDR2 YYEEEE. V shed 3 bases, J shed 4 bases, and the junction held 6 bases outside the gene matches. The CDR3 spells CASSYRGLGKNIQYF. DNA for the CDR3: TGTGCCAGCAGCTATAGGGGACTAGGAAAAAACATTCAGTACTTC.

The CDR3 protein is CAWSVVGVGYGYTF. DNA for the CDR3: TGTGCCTGGAGTGTAGTAGGGGTAGGCTATGGCTACACCTTC. V is TRBV30 and J is TRBJ1-2; weak D call: TRBD1 (5 bases). Germline lookup yields CDR1 GTSNPN and CDR2 SVGIG (reference sequence). This CDR3 has 14 amino acids. V lost 0 bases and J lost 4, with 12 bases in between.

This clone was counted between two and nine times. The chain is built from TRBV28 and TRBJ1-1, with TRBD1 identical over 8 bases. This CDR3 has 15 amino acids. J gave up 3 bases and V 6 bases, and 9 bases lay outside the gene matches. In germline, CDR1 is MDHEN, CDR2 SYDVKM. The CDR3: CASRITGGGDTEAFF. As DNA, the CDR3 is TGTGCCAGCAGGATTACAGGGGGAGGAGACACTGAAGCTTTCTTT.

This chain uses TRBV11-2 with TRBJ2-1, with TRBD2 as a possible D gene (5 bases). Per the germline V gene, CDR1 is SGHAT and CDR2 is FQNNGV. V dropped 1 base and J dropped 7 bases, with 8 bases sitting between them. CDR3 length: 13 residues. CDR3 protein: CASSLAGINEQFF. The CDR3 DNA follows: TGTGCCAGCAGCTTAGCGGGAATAAATGAGCAGTTCTTC.

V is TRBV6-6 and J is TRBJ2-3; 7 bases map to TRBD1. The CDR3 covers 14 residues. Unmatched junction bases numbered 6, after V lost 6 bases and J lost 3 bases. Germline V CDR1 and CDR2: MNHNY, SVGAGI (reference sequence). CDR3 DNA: TGTGCCAGCAGAATACAGGGGACGACAGATACGCAGTATTTT. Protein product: CASRIQGTTDTQYF.

The CDR3: CASSEAGTRGETQYF. CDR3 DNA sequence: TGTGCCAGCAGCGAGGCCGGGACTAGAGGAGAGACCCAGTACTTC. The rearrangement joins TRBV6-1 to TRBJ2-5; TRBD2 aligns across 8 bases. J gave up 4 bases and V 6 bases, and 10 bases lay outside the gene matches. CDR1 is MNHNS, CDR2 SASEGT, per germline. The CDR3 covers 15 residues.

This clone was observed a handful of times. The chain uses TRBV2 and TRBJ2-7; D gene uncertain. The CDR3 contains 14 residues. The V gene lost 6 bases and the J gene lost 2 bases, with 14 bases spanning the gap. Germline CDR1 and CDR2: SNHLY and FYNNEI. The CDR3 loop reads CASRRLPEAYEQYF. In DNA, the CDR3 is TGTGCCAGCAGGAGGCTGCCCGAAGCCTACGAGCAGTACTTC.

Here the CDR3 reads CASRAGVAYEQYF. The CDR3 region has the DNA TGCGCCAGCAGAGCAGGGGTCGCCTACGAGCAGTACTTC. This chain links TRBV5-1 with TRBJ2-7, with D perhaps matching TRBD1 (6 bases). The CDR3 covers 13 residues. Trimming left V 5 bases short and J 2 bases short, with 11 bases between. Germline V gene lookup returns CDR1 SGHRS and CDR2 YFSETQ.

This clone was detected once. This chain's CDR3 is CASSQPGGTSGSHCETQYF. The CDR3 DNA is TGCGCCAGCAGCCAACCTGGCGGGACTAGCGGGAGTCATTGCGAGACCCAGTACTTC. This rearrangement joins TRBV4-3 to TRBJ2-5; 14 bases match TRBD2. V lost 2 bases, J lost 5 bases, and 13 bases stayed unmatched. The CDR3 has 19 residues. Germline V gene sequence: CDR1 LGHNA, CDR2 YSLEER.

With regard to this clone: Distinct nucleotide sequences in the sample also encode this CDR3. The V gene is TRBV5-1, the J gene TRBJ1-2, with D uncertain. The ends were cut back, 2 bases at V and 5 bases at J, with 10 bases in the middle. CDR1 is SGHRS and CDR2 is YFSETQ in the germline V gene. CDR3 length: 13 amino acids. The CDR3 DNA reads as TGCGCCAGCAGCTTAGAGGGATCTTATGGCTACACCTTC. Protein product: CASSLEGSYGYTF.

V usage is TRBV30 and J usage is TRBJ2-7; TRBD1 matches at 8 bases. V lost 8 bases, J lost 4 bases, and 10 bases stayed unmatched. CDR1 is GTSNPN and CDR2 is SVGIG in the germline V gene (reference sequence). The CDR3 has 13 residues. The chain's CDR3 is CAAVGTGRYEQYF. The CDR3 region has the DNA TGTGCCGCCGTGGGGACAGGTAGATACGAGCAGTACTTC.

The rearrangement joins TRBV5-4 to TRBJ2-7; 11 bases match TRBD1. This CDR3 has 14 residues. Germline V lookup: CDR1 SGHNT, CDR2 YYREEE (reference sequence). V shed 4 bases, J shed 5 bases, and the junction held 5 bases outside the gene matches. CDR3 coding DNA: TGTGCCAGCAGCCCGGGACAGGGGGGAAACGAGCAGTACTTC. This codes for CASSPGQGGNEQYF.